The text below deals with one T cell receptor (beta chain). The CDR3 has 15 amino acids. Germline trimming cut 3 bases from V and 4 bases from J; bases unmatched to any gene: 6. The germline V gene has CDR1 LNHDA and CDR2 SQIVND (reference sequence). The data were obtained in a study of control samples from healthy donors and cancer patients. TCRdb's copy holds only in-frame clones and misses some; the assay was immunoSEQ multiplex PCR. Among approximately 94,000 clones listed, about nine tenths were seen once. Sample: blood. The chain uses TRBV19 and TRBJ1-5, with TRBD1 matching over 7 bases. This TCR was recovered from a woman between 25 and 40 years old in good health. CDR3 bases: TGTGCCAGTAGTATCCCGGGACAGACAAATCAGCCCCAGCATTTT. It yields the protein CASSIPGQTNQPQHF.